The present T cell receptor beta chain was sequenced within a study of human CD8 memory T cell subsets. RNA came from duplicate vials of around 140,000 sorted CD8+ T cells per subset. It was UMI-labeled 5' RACE by which the TCR beta libraries were made. Reprocessing the 5' RACE reads, TCRdb reports a single entry for every CDR3 protein and omits DNA. The sample includes roughly 5,700 distinct CDR3 sequences. This clonotype registers medium-sized by frequency. The CDR3 runs to 15 residues. Germline CDR1 reads SGHAT; CDR2 reads FQNNGV. The chain uses TRBV11-2 and TRBJ2-1; TCRdb's assignment of TRBD2 cannot be checked, as there is no DNA. This sequence originates from a human donor in good health. Sequencing was done on a sample of CD8+ effector memory T cells (TEM) sorted from PBMCs. Sample subset: effector memory CD8 T cells, CCR7- CD45RO+ CD95+. CDR3 residues: CASSRWTSGGGEQFF. Based on the CDR3 plus reference TRBV11-2 and TRBJ2-1, the full variable domain is EAGVAQSPRYKIIEKRQSVAFWCNPISGHATLYWYQQILGQGPKLLIQFQNNGVVDDSQLPKDRFSAERLKGVDSTLKIQPAKLEDSAVYLCASSRWTSGGGEQFFGPGTRLTVL.